The T cell receptor (beta chain) under discussion was sequenced for a study of blood T cell repertoires in COVID-19. Donors in Cohort 3 who had recovered were those with two negative PCRs, healthcare professional clearance, or resolution of their symptoms. The method was immunoSEQ multiplex PCR; TCRdb's version includes in-frame clones alone and lacks a portion of them. This sample has 500,000 or so clones; approximately 90% occur once, and the top ten carry 0.65% to 0.9%. The sample holds a few counts of this clone. Sequencing was carried out using PBMCs or T cells enriched from blood (not recorded which). The origin of this receptor is a young woman who had recovered from COVID-19.

The CDR3 loop is CASRANRGQYGEAFF. DNA of the CDR3: TGTGCCAGCAGGGCCAACAGGGGGCAGTATGGTGAAGCTTTCTTT. J is TRBJ1-1 and V is TRBV27; 9 nucleotides line up with TRBD1. The CDR3 spans 15 residues. V dropped 6 bases and J dropped 7; count of bases not matched to a gene: 12. Germline CDR1 MNHEY, CDR2 SMNVEV (reference sequence).